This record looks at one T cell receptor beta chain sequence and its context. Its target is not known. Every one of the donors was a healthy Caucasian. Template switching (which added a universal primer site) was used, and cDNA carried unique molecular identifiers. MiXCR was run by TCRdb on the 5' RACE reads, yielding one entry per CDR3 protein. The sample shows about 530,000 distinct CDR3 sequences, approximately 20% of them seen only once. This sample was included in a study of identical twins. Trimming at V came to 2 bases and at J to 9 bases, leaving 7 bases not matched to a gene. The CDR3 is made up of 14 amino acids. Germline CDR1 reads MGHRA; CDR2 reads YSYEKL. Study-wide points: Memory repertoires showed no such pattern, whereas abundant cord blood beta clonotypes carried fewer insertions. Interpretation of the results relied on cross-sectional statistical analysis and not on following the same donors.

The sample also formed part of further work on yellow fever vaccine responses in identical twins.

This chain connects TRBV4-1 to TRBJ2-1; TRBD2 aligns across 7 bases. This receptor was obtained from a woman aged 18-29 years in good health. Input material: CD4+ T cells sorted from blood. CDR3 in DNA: TGCGCCAGCAGCCAACCTGGGCGGGGGATTGAGCAGTTCTTC. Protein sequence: CASSQPGRGIEQFF.